The clone carrying this T cell receptor (beta chain) was counted once. The primer mix had 60 Vbeta and 13 Jbeta primers. The method was immunoSEQ multiplex PCR; TCRdb's version includes in-frame clones alone and lacks a portion of them. The sample records fewer than 150,000 clones, approximately 80% being singletons. This record belongs to a study of cytomegalovirus exposure and HLA in healthy donors. Study background: Assignment to the Caucasian-associated ancestry cluster applied to less than 85% of the approximately 360 genotyped donors.

V gave up 0 bases and J gave up 3 bases, with 6 bases separating them. The germline CDR1 and CDR2 sequences are SGHRS and YFSETQ. CDR3 length equals 14 residues. The receptor's source is a male donor in good health and CMV-seronegative. The specimen sequenced was PBMCs. The V gene is TRBV5-1, the J gene TRBJ1-4; D gene unclear. The CDR3, as DNA: TGCGCCAGCAGCTTGGCCACTTCTAATGAAAAACTGTTTTTT. Its translation is CASSLATSNEKLFF.